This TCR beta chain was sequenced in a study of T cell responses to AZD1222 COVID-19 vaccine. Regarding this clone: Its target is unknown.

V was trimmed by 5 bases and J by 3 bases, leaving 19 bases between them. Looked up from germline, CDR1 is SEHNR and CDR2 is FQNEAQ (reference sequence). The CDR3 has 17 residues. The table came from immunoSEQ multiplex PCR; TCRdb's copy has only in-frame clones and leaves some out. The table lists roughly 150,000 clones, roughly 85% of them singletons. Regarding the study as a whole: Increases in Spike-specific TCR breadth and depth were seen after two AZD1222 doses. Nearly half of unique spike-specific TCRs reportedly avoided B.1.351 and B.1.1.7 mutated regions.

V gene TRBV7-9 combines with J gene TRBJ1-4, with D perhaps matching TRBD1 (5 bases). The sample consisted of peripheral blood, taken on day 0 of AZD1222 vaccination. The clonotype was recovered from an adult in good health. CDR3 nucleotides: TGTGCCAGCAGCCCTCGGGGGGGGTCCATCGCTAATGAAAAACTGTTTTTT. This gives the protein CASSPRGGSIANEKLFF.